This is a list of T cell receptor beta chains from one sample in a study of T cell changes during pregnancy in multiple sclerosis. The table came from immunoSEQ multiplex PCR; TCRdb's copy has only in-frame clones and leaves some out. The sample has approximately 35,000 clones; around 90% are singletons. The source was CD4+ T cells from peripheral blood mononuclear cells, collected in the third trimester of pregnancy. The receptors derive from a female donor in good health, enrolled as a control in a pregnancy study. CDR3s leave out the opening cysteine and the closing phenylalanine or tryptophan.

TRBV1	TRBJ2-3	TSSQEGARAGRDTQY
TRBV15	TRBJ2-5	ATSREPGRGETQY
TRBV6-5	TRBJ2-7	ASRRGGGHYEQY
TRBV25-1	TRBJ2-3	ASSEWAGGPTDTQY
TRBV5-6	TRBJ1-1	ASSSDPTGNTEAF
TRBV28	TRBJ2-3	ASARRQGTSTDTQY
TRBV14	TRBJ2-7	ASSHRQGRESLEQY
TRBV21-1	TRBJ1-1	ASSPQGAIEAF
TRBV4-1	TRBJ2-1	ASSTQGFPYNEQF
TRBV7-9	TRBJ2-1	ASSLRLAGVEEQF